This T cell receptor (beta chain) is drawn from a study of Ad26.COV2.S vaccination and SARS-CoV-2 variants. The overall study: Donor got 5x10^10 or 1x10^11 viral particles of Ad26.COV2.S.

Germline V lookup: CDR1 MNHEY, CDR2 SMNVEV (reference sequence). J was trimmed by 15 bases and V by 1 base; bases with no gene match: 4. The CDR3 is 12 residues long. Treatment in this sample: around 19 received Ad26.COV2.S at low or high dose, single or two shots; roughly five received placebo; per-sample allocation not given. Repertoires come from day 63 after the first vaccine or placebo injection. The repertoire was sequenced with immunoSEQ multiplex PCR; TCRdb's copy has only in-frame clones and lacks some. The data contain around 500,000 clones, around 89% of them seen just once; the ten biggest clones take up 1.7%.

Here the sequenced sample was peripheral blood, taken in a trial of Ad26.COV2.S vaccine versus placebo. The TCR originated in a person between 18 and 65 years old who received the Ad26.COV2.S COVID-19 vaccine or a placebo. The genes are TRBV27 and TRBJ2-1; 9 bases fit TRBD2. The CDR3, as DNA: TGTGCCAGCAGTTTATGGGCGGGAGGGATGTTCTTC. It specifies CASSLWAGGMFF.